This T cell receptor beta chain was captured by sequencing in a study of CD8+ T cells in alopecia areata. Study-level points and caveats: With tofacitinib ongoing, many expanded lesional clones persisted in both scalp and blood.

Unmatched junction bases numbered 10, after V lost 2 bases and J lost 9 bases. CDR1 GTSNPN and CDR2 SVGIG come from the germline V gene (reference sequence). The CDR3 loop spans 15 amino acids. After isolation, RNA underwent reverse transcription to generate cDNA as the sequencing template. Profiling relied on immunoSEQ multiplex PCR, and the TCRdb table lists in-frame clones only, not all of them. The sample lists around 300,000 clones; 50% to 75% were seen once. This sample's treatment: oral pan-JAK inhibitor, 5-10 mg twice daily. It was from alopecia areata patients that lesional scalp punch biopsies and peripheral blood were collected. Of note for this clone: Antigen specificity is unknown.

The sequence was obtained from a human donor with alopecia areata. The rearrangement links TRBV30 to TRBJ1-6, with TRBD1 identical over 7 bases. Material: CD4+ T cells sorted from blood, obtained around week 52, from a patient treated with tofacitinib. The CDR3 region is CAWSPQTGSGSPLHF. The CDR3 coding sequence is TGTGCCTGGAGTCCTCAGACAGGGTCAGGTTCACCCCTCCACTTT. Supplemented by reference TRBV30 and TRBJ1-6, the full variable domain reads SQTIHQWPATLVQPVGSPLSLECTVEGTSNPNLYWYRQAAGRGLQLLFYSVGIGQISSEVPQNLSASRPQDRQFILSSKKLLLSDSGFYLCAWSPQTGSGSPLHFGNGTRLTVT.